This T cell receptor beta chain emerged from a study of T cells in Graves' hyperthyroidism and ophthalmopathy (dated by TCRdb to 2018 to 2020). For context, the study as a whole: Peripheral blood samples were taken at the time of initial diagnosis, prior to any treatment. To identify distinguishing TCR V-J signatures, a discovery cohort of about 100 patients was used, comprising 40 to 45 with Graves' ophthalmopathy and 55 to 65 with stable Graves' hyperthyroidism. Whether ophthalmopathy could be predicted prospectively was tested in an independent validation cohort made up of approximately 19 hyperthyroidism patients plus 17 patients who later progressed to ophthalmopathy. The 95 to 100 discovery patients were randomly split 7:3 into training and test sets. Thyroid tissue and blood T-cell repertoires from over 5 Graves' hyperthyroidism patients were also compared in the study. After blood sampling, hyperthyroidism patients were treated with methimazole at a starting dose of 30 mg daily, and ophthalmopathy patients were treated with high-dose intravenous methylprednisolone. The paper reports TCR Vbeta CDR3 sequencing of 130 to 150 peripheral blood samples: approximately 41 ophthalmopathy, fewer than 80 hyperthyroidism and approximately 17 progressor patients. Broader findings and caveats from the paper: Most expanded thyroid clonotypes (frequency above 0.001) were also found in blood, which suggests that blood repertoires may mirror thyroid immune responses. In cross-validation, a model built on a 13 V-J signature told ophthalmopathy apart from stable hyperthyroidism with 85% to 90% sensitivity and about 81% specificity, and in testing the same model reached 80%/75%. In validation, the model predicted progression to ophthalmopathy with 55% to 71% sensitivity and 72% to 75% specificity, a median of about 6.7 months before onset. No statistical method was used to fix the sample size in advance, and group allocation was not hidden from the investigators.

Turning to this clonotype: The specificity of this receptor is unknown. Base qualities were left out, and no much larger clone turns up one base away.

The TCR beta CDR3 regions were amplified from RNA transcripts. The first round of RT-PCR for the TCR CDR3 was performed with the HTBI primer set and the Qiagen OneStep RT-PCR kit. A second multiplex PCR round built the libraries, followed by size selection and purification. Sequencing of the libraries was done on an Illumina HiSeq2000 using paired-end 100 bp reads. As for the original processing: Raw data were processed with SOAPnuke, discarding reads with adapters, uncalled bases, mean Phred below 15, or no exact constant-primer or identifier match. High-quality paired reads were merged using COPE v1.2.5, and each unique nucleotide sequence was defined as a clonotype. Clonotypes were aligned to IMGT TRBV, TRBD and TRBJ reference segments using MiTCR v1.1. The analysis was restricted to V-J combinations with a frequency above 0.0001, which together covered about 99% of the repertoires. A TCS score was defined as the ratio of F50 (clonal expansion) to E x V (chaos), with BLOSUM62-based TCRdist applied between CDR3 peptides within each V-J. Welch's t-statistics and random forest reduced some 510 V-J features to some 14, which were used in a naive Bayes classifier (R e1071). TCRdb reprocessed the public reads (quality trimming at Q25 with fastp, clone calling with MiXCR) and kept in-frame beta chains. Identical CDR3 protein sequences are pooled into one entry, listed with their most common genes and DNA. The V and J calls here are based on TCRdb, not the publication. The sample has about 300,000 distinct CDR3 sequences on record, roughly 14% of them singletons. 7.5% to 8% of the sample lies in the top ten.

Hyperthyroidism patients were newly diagnosed, with disease duration under 2 months, and aged 18 to 65 years. Exclusion was applied to patients with uncontrolled infections, other autoimmune diseases, pregnancy or lactation. Clinical symptoms, serum thyroxine and TRAb, thyroid ultrasound, and orbital computed tomography formed the basis for the diagnoses. Blood from progressor patients was collected at the time of first diagnosis with hyperthyroidism, before any ophthalmopathy symptoms had appeared. PBMCs were separated from over 9 ml of fresh peripheral blood using Ficoll-Paque density gradient centrifugation. Progressor patients were first diagnosed with Graves' hyperthyroidism and then developed ophthalmopathy during follow-up. Total RNA was extracted with Trizol reagent, and quality was checked on an Agilent 2100 Bioanalyzer. Reading from cysteine to phenylalanine, the CDR3 counts 15 amino acids. Only the CDR3 portion is preserved as DNA: 45 bases, with reading frame beginning at the first base. Compared with germline, V lacks 6 bases and J lacks 2 bases; bases without a gene match: 8.

This clonotype was obtained from a woman under 40 with Graves' hyperthyroidism that later progressed to Graves' ophthalmopathy. Sequencing input: blood. Rearrangement joined TRBV12-3 or TRBV12-4 to TRBJ2-3; the central 7 bases match TRBD2. CDR3 sequence: CASSPGTKNTDTQYF. The DNA sequence is as follows: TGTGCCAGCAGCCCCGGGACTAAAAACACAGATACGCAGTATTTT.